This record covers a single TCR beta chain. CDR1 SGHDT and CDR2 YYEEEE come from the germline V gene. Trimming took 2 bases from V and 3 from J, leaving 11 bases between them. CDR3 length equals 14 residues. The sample originates from a study of blood T cell repertoires in COVID-19. Only in-frame clones appear in the TCRdb table, and some are missing; sequencing was by immunoSEQ multiplex PCR. Of about 380,000 clones listed, roughly 86% were seen once; the top ten hold approximately 1.3%. The rearrangement joins TRBV5-6 to TRBJ1-2; D is perhaps TRBD1 (6 bases). What was sequenced was PBMCs or T cells enriched from blood (not recorded which). The sequence came from a man under 40 who had recovered from COVID-19. CDR3 region: CASSFPAGDYGYTF. In DNA form, the CDR3 reads TGTGCCAGCAGCTTCCCCGCAGGGGACTATGGCTACACCTTC. Filled out from reference TRBV5-6 and TRBJ1-2, the complete variable domain reads DAGVTQSPTHLIKTRGQQVTLRCSPKSGHDTVSWYQQALGQGPQFIFQYYEEEERQRGNFPDRFSGHQFPNYSSELNVNALLLGDSALYLCASSFPAGDYGYTFGSGTRLTVV.